A selection of T cell receptor beta chains follows, all from one sample in a study of blood T cell repertoires in COVID-19. The table came from immunoSEQ multiplex PCR; TCRdb's copy has only in-frame clones and leaves some out. This sample has about 180,000 clones; 80% to 90% occur once, and the top ten carry 1.5% to 2%. Sequenced sample: peripheral blood. All receptors derive from a man aged 18 to 30 who had recovered from COVID-19. Each CDR3 is given with its conserved first and last residue. D genes are given only for firm matches. Some rows have no size entry. The others give once, few or many, or a class for an expanded clone.

D: -; J: TRBJ2-1; size: -; V: TRBV2; DNA: TGTGCCAGCACCATCAGTACTGAGCAGTTCTTC; CDR3: CASTISTEQFF
D: -; J: TRBJ2-2; size: -; V: TRBV11-3; DNA: TGTGCCAGCAGCTTGGGGTCAGGGTCGGGGGAGCTGTTTTTT; CDR3: CASSLGSGSGELFF
D: -; J: TRBJ1-1; size: -; V: TRBV3-1/TRBV3-2; DNA: TGTGCCAGCAGCCATCGGGGGGGCACTGAAGCTTTCTTT; CDR3: CASSHRGGTEAFF
D: -; J: TRBJ1-2; size: -; V: TRBV7-2; DNA: TGTGCCAGCAGCTCCGCCCTCAGAATCTCCAACTATGGCTACACCTTC; CDR3: CASSSALRISNYGYTF
D: -; J: TRBJ1-1; size: -; V: TRBV30; DNA: TGTGCCTGGAGTGTACAGAGAAACACTGAAGCTTTCTTT; CDR3: CAWSVQRNTEAFF
D: TRBD2; J: TRBJ2-5; size: -; V: TRBV5-4; DNA: TGTGCCAGCAGCTTGGCCGGGGGGGAGACCCAGTACTTC; CDR3: CASSLAGGETQYF
D: TRBD2; J: TRBJ2-3; size: -; V: TRBV28; DNA: TGTGCCAGCTATCTACGGGGCGGGAGAACAGATACGCAGTATTTT; CDR3: CASYLRGGRTDTQYF
D: -; J: TRBJ1-5; size: -; V: TRBV3-1/TRBV3-2; DNA: TGTGCCAGCAGCCAAGAAGGGAGGTTAGGGCAGCCCCAGCATTTT; CDR3: CASSQEGRLGQPQHF
D: TRBD2; J: TRBJ2-1; size: -; V: TRBV7-2; DNA: TGTGCCAGCAGCGAACAAACTAGCGGGAGGTTTGGTGAGCAGTTCTTC; CDR3: CASSEQTSGRFGEQFF
D: -; J: TRBJ1-5; size: once; V: TRBV12-3/TRBV12-4; DNA: TGTGCCAGCAGCGGGATCAATCAGCCCCAGCATTTT; CDR3: CASSGINQPQHF
D: -; J: TRBJ2-6; size: -; V: TRBV28; DNA: TGTGCCAGCAGTCCCCCAGGGGGGAGAGGGGCCAACGTCCTGACTTTC; CDR3: CASSPPGGRGANVLTF
D: -; J: TRBJ2-1; size: -; V: TRBV5-1; DNA: TGCGCCAGCAGCCCTTTAGCGCCTAACGGCAATGAGCAGTTCTTC; CDR3: CASSPLAPNGNEQFF
D: TRBD2; J: TRBJ2-7; size: -; V: TRBV27; DNA: TGTGCCAGCACCCCTTCAACTAGCGGGAGTTGGGAGCAGTACTTC; CDR3: CASTPSTSGSWEQYF
D: -; J: TRBJ1-1; size: once; V: TRBV29-1; DNA: TGCAGCGTTGTCAGGGGACAAAAAGCTTTCTTT; CDR3: CSVVRGQKAFF
D: TRBD1; J: TRBJ1-1; size: -; V: TRBV6-2/TRBV6-3; DNA: TGTGCCAGCAGTTACGACAGGGCGGCTGCTTTCTTT; CDR3: CASSYDRAAAFF
D: -; J: TRBJ1-2; size: -; V: TRBV30; DNA: TGTGCCTGGACCCCTGACATCAGTTATGGCTACACCTTC; CDR3: CAWTPDISYGYTF
D: TRBD2; J: TRBJ2-1; size: -; V: TRBV24-1; DNA: TGTGCCACCAGTGATGGGACTAGCGGGAGGATGCATGAGCAGTTCTTC; CDR3: CATSDGTSGRMHEQFF
D: -; J: TRBJ2-3; size: -; V: TRBV27; DNA: TGTGCCAGCAGTTTATTCCCTAGCACAGATACGCAGTATTTT; CDR3: CASSLFPSTDTQYF
D: TRBD1; J: TRBJ2-2; size: -; V: TRBV5-1; DNA: TGCGCCAGCAGCTTGGGACAGGGGGTCGCCGGGGAGCTGTTTTTT; CDR3: CASSLGQGVAGELFF
D: TRBD1; J: TRBJ1-1; size: -; V: TRBV7-2; DNA: TGTGCCAGCAGCAGGGACAGTCTGAACACTGAAGCTTTCTTT; CDR3: CASSRDSLNTEAFF
D: TRBD2; J: TRBJ2-7; size: -; V: TRBV24-1; DNA: TGTGCCACCAGTGATTTCCAAAGCGGGAGTCGCTACGAGCAGTACTTC; CDR3: CATSDFQSGSRYEQYF
D: -; J: TRBJ1-2; size: -; V: TRBV28; DNA: TGTGCCAGCAGTTCACGGGACATTCGGAGGAGCTACACCTTC; CDR3: CASSSRDIRRSYTF
D: TRBD2; J: TRBJ2-1; size: once; V: TRBV7-3; DNA: TGTGCCAGCAGCTCGGGGACTAGTAGTTCGGGGCATGAGCAGTTCTTC; CDR3: CASSSGTSSSGHEQFF
D: TRBD2; J: TRBJ2-2; size: -; V: TRBV4-3; DNA: TGCGCCAGCAGGACTACGGTAGCGGGAGGTAGCGGGGAGCTGTTTTTT; CDR3: CASRTTVAGGSGELFF
D: TRBD1; J: TRBJ2-2; size: -; V: TRBV2; DNA: TGTGCCAGCGACAGGGGGAACACCGGGGAGCTGTTTTTT; CDR3: CASDRGNTGELFF
D: TRBD2; J: TRBJ2-2; size: few; V: TRBV18; DNA: TGTGCCAGCTCACCAGGACTAGGCACCGGGGAGCTGTTTTTT; CDR3: CASSPGLGTGELFF
D: -; J: TRBJ2-7; size: -; V: TRBV11-2; DNA: TGTGCCAGCAGCCCTCCTTTTCCCTACGAGCAGTACTTC; CDR3: CASSPPFPYEQYF